A single sample gave rise to the 21 T cell receptor beta chains below, sequenced in a study of technical replicates of blood from several donors. Some clones are missing from TCRdb's copy, which holds only in-frame ones; the method was immunoSEQ multiplex PCR. The table lists tens of thousands of clones, just over 90% of them singletons. Sequencing input: T cells isolated from PBMCs. Receptors were obtained from a human donor in good health.

The genes are TRBV9 and TRBJ2-7; TRBD2 agrees at 12 bases. The CDR3 length is 16 residues. The germline CDR1 and CDR2 sequences are SGDLS and YYNGEE. After removal of 2 bases from V and 8 bases from J, the junction contained 11 bases not matched to a gene. In nucleotides, the CDR3 is TGTGCCAGCAGCGTCGACCCGACTAGCGGGAGAAAGAAGCAGTACTTC. The encoded protein is CASSVDPTSGRKKQYF. The entire variable domain, with the rest obtained from reference TRBV9 and TRBJ2-7, is as follows: DSGVTQTPKHLITATGQRVTLRCSPRSGDLSVYWYQQSLDQGLQFLIQYYNGEERAKGNILERFSAQQFPDLHSELNLSSLELGDSALYFCASSVDPTSGRKKQYFGPGTRLTVT.

This clone was seen a handful of times. The chain carries TRBV7-9 and TRBJ1-5; D is unresolved. The V end lost 5 bases, the J end lost 4 bases, and 12 bases lay between the germline ends. This CDR3 has 14 residues. CDR1 is SEHNR and CDR2 is FQNEAQ in the germline V gene (reference sequence). CDR3 in DNA: TGTGCCAGCAGCCATCCGAGAGAAAATCAGCCCCAGCATTTT. Protein sequence: CASSHPRENQPQHF.

This clone was counted once. The chain recombines TRBV10-1 with TRBJ2-3; 10 positions match TRBD2. Germline CDR1 reads WNHNN; CDR2 reads SYGVQD (reference sequence). V trimming: 3 bases; J trimming: 9 bases; junction bases outside the gene matches: 9. This CDR3 has 15 residues. In DNA, the CDR3 is TGCGCCAGCAGTGACCCTAGCGGGGGAACAGGGACGCAGTATTTT. This codes for CASSDPSGGTGTQYF.

This chain connects TRBV28 to TRBJ2-3, with D perhaps TRBD2 (5 bases). The CDR3 contains 17 residues. From germline, CDR1 is MDHEN and CDR2 SYDVKM. V was cut by 3 bases and J by 4 bases, with 20 bases left in between. The CDR3 DNA is TGTGCCAGCAGTTTTCTCTCGGGGTGGGGTATTTCAGATACGCAGTATTTT. Protein: CASSFLSGWGISDTQYF.

V usage is TRBV4-1 and J usage is TRBJ2-7; tentative D call: TRBD1 (6 bases). CDR3 length equals 14 residues. Trimming left V 4 bases short and J 1 base short, with 11 bases between. Germline V lookup: CDR1 MGHRA, CDR2 YSYEKL. CDR3 in DNA: TGCGCCAGCAGCCGTCCAGGGGTATCCTACGAGCAGTACTTC. Its translation is CASSRPGVSYEQYF.

The chain joins TRBV5-1 to TRBJ2-3, with 8 bases aligning to TRBD1. This CDR3 contains 15 residues. The trim removed 4 bases at V and 2 bases at J, leaving 6 bases unmatched. Germline CDR1 is SGHRS and CDR2 is YFSETQ. The CDR3 is CASSLNRGDTDTQYF. The CDR3 nucleotides read TGCGCCAGCAGCCTAAACAGGGGGGACACAGATACGCAGTATTTT.

The chain joins TRBV27 to TRBJ2-1, with D possibly TRBD1 on 6 matching bases. CDR3 length: 15 residues. Trimming pared 7 bases from V and 3 bases from J, leaving 16 bases between. Germline values: CDR1 MNHEY, CDR2 SMNVEV (reference sequence). The CDR3 sequence: CASKEGGQSYNEQFF. CDR3 DNA: TGTGCCAGCAAGGAAGGGGGACAAAGCTACAATGAGCAGTTCTTC.

The chain couples TRBV11-2 to TRBJ2-7; 7 bases are a match to TRBD1. From germline, CDR1 is SGHAT and CDR2 FQNNGV. The V and J ends lost 4 bases and 5 bases, in that order; junction bases with no gene match: 14. The length of the CDR3 is 16 residues. The chain's CDR3 is CASSSYRGQERHEQYF. In DNA form, the CDR3 reads TGTGCCAGCAGCTCCTACCGAGGACAGGAGCGCCACGAGCAGTACTTC.

Concerning this clone: One end of the junction fails to match germline, which may point to a read error. This chain joins TRBV28 and TRBJ2-3; 8 nucleotides agree with TRBD1. The CDR3 consists of 15 residues. Per the germline V gene, CDR1 is MDHEN and CDR2 is SYDVKM. The CDR3 loop reads CASSLPDRDRSGCSF. CDR3 nucleotide sequence: TGTGCCAGCAGTCTTCCAGACCGGGACAGGTCAGGCTGCAGCTTT. Supplemented by reference TRBV28 and TRBJ2-3, the full variable domain reads DVKVTQSSRYLVKRTGEKVFLECVQDMDHENMFWYRQDPGLGLRLIYFSYDVKMKEKGDIPEGYSVSREKKERFSLILESASTNQTSMYLCASSLPDRDRSGCSFGPGTRLTVL.

This chain links TRBV7-9 with TRBJ2-5, with TRBD2 matching over 9 bases. Germline CDR1 SEHNR, CDR2 FQNEAQ (reference sequence). J was trimmed by 1 base and V by 5 bases; bases with no gene match: 11. The CDR3 contains 17 residues. For the CDR3, the DNA is TGTGCCAGCAGCGCGGGACTAGCAAGAGGGTTCCAAGAGACCCAGTACTTC. Its protein is CASSAGLARGFQETQYF.

This clone showed up just once. J is TRBJ2-5 and V is TRBV5-1; the D is unclear. Trimming cost V 1 base and J 0 bases, with 7 bases left between them. The CDR3 runs to 14 residues. Looked up from germline, CDR1 is SGHRS and CDR2 is YFSETQ. CDR3: CASSLISDQETQYF. CDR3 coding DNA: TGCGCCAGCAGCTTGATCAGCGACCAAGAGACCCAGTACTTC.

The chain uses TRBV2 and TRBJ1-2; 9 bases fit TRBD1. The CDR3 runs 14 residues. Germline V CDR1 and CDR2: SNHLY, FYNNEI. J was trimmed by 2 bases and V by 6 bases; bases with no gene match: 4. In DNA, the CDR3 is TGTGCCAGCAGCGACAGGGGGGTCAACTATGGCTACACCTTC. Protein: CASSDRGVNYGYTF.

The chain recombines TRBV9 with TRBJ2-7, with 7 bases lining up with TRBD1. With 2 bases clipped from V and 5 bases from J, the junction kept 7 bases outside the gene matches. CDR3 length: 14 residues. CDR1 SGDLS and CDR2 YYNGEE come from the germline V gene. DNA for the CDR3: TGTGCCAGCAGCGTGAGGGGGCGCGATCACGAGCAGTACTTC. Its protein product is CASSVRGRDHEQYF.

J is TRBJ2-3 and V is TRBV5-6, with 10 bases lining up with TRBD1. Per germline, CDR1 SGHDT and CDR2 YYEEEE. This CDR3 contains 16 residues. V shed 0 bases and J 1 base; nucleotides not matched to a gene: 2. The CDR3 protein is CASSLVGTGGTDTQYF. The CDR3 coding sequence is TGTGCCAGCAGCTTGGTTGGGACAGGGGGCACAGATACGCAGTATTTT.

CDR3: CASSTTGLAKNIQYF. In nucleotides, the CDR3 is TGTGCCAGCAGCACCACAGGGCTAGCCAAAAACATTCAGTACTTC. The rearrangement uses TRBV28 and TRBJ2-4, with a weak D call TRBD1 (6 bases). The CDR3 is made up of 15 amino acids. CDR1 is MDHEN and CDR2 is SYDVKM in the germline V gene. Deletions cut 6 bases from V and 0 bases from J, with 12 bases between. The entire variable domain, with the rest obtained from reference TRBV28 and TRBJ2-4, is as follows: DVKVTQSSRYLVKRTGEKVFLECVQDMDHENMFWYRQDPGLGLRLIYFSYDVKMKEKGDIPEGYSVSREKKERFSLILESASTNQTSMYLCASSTTGLAKNIQYFGAGTRLSVL.

This chain uses TRBV5-4 with TRBJ2-5; D perhaps matches TRBD1 (7 bases). The CDR3 is made up of 17 amino acids. With 4 bases removed from V and 5 bases from J, the gap between germline ends came to 24 bases. Germline lookup yields CDR1 SGHNT and CDR2 YYREEE (reference sequence). CDR3 bases: TGTGCCAGCAGCACCCCGACAGGGAGAGGAGGGTCCGAGACCCAGTACTTC. Translated: CASSTPTGRGGSETQYF.

V gene TRBV7-8 combines with J gene TRBJ2-3; 9 bases agree with TRBD2. Per the germline V gene, CDR1 is SGHVS and CDR2 is FQNEAQ. The CDR3 spans 17 residues. V trimming: 5 bases; J trimming: 2 bases; junction bases outside the gene matches: 11. CDR3 loop: CASSMGLATMVTDTQYF. The DNA for the CDR3 is TGTGCCAGCAGCATGGGACTAGCTACTATGGTCACAGATACGCAGTATTTT.

The V gene is TRBV27, the J gene TRBJ1-2; TRBD1 agrees at 7 bases. V was pared by 5 bases and J by 4 bases, with 13 bases of the junction left unmatched. The CDR3 is 16 amino acids. The germline V gene encodes CDR1 MNHEY and CDR2 SMNVEV (reference sequence). The CDR3 is CASSPYDAGTAYGYTF. The CDR3 DNA is TGTGCCAGCAGTCCCTATGATGCCGGGACAGCCTATGGCTACACCTTC.

With regard to this clone: This sample also contains other DNA sequences that code for the same CDR3. The CDR3 DNA reads TGTGCCAGTAGCGCGACAGGCGGCTCCAATCAGCCCCAGCATTTT. Translation gives CASSATGGSNQPQHF. J is TRBJ1-5 and V is TRBV19; tentatively, D is TRBD1 (6 bases). This CDR3 is 15 amino acids long. Germline V gene data show CDR1 as LNHDA and CDR2 as SQIVND (reference sequence). V was shortened by 6 bases and J by 3 bases, with 15 bases between the two germline ends.

The CDR3: CASRRLAGTGDLNTEAFF. The CDR3 DNA is TGTGCCAGCAGACGTCTAGCTGGGACAGGGGATTTGAACACTGAAGCTTTCTTT. The chain is built from TRBV5-6 and TRBJ1-1; 10 nucleotides match TRBD1. Unmatched junction bases numbered 13, after V lost 5 bases and J lost 0 bases. The CDR3 is made up of 18 amino acids. Germline-derived CDR1 and CDR2 are SGHDT and YYEEEE.

This clone was counted a single time. The chain has TRBV10-3 and TRBJ1-2, with a tentative D call TRBD1 (6 bases). Germline V gene sequence: CDR1 ENHRY, CDR2 SYGVKD. The V and J ends lost 7 bases and 8 bases respectively, with 17 bases between them. The CDR3 extends over 13 amino acids. The chain's CDR3 is CAITLDRYQGYTF. CDR3 in DNA: TGTGCCATCACCCTCGACAGGTATCAAGGCTACACCTTC.